The 20 T cell receptor beta chains below all came from one sample that was sequenced in a study of blood T cell repertoires in COVID-19. The data were produced by immunoSEQ multiplex PCR, yet TCRdb's version contains in-frame clones alone and is incomplete. The sample holds about 100,000 clones, about 88% seen once. The material sequenced was peripheral blood. The receptors shown here come from a man younger than 45 in a cohort sampled during active COVID-19.

The chain is built from TRBV19 and TRBJ1-1; 7 nucleotides line up with TRBD1. The CDR3 totals 14 residues. Germline values: CDR1 LNHDA, CDR2 SQIVND (reference sequence). V was pared by 0 bases and J by 4 bases, with 2 bases of the junction left unmatched. DNA for the CDR3: TGTGCCAGTAGTATAGATCCAGGGGGCACTGAAGCTTTCTTT. Its translation: CASSIDPGGTEAFF.

The chain links TRBV19 to TRBJ2-1; 7 nucleotides match TRBD1. Germline CDR1 is LNHDA and CDR2 is SQIVND (reference sequence). This CDR3 has 15 residues. Germline trimming cut 5 bases from V and 0 bases from J; bases unmatched to any gene: 4. The CDR3 region is CASSPQGTSYNEQFF. CDR3 coding DNA: TGTGCCAGTAGTCCACAGGGGACCTCCTACAATGAGCAGTTCTTC.

The genes are TRBV19 and TRBJ2-5, with D unresolved. The CDR3 is made up of 12 amino acids. The V end lost 4 bases, the J end lost 2 bases, and 5 bases lay between the germline ends. CDR1 and CDR2 (germline): LNHDA, SQIVND (reference sequence). Written as DNA, the CDR3 is TGTGCCAGTAGTACCAATCAAGAGACCCAGTACTTC. Its translation is CASSTNQETQYF. The full variable domain, its missing parts supplied by reference TRBV19 and TRBJ2-5, is DGGITQSPKYLFRKEGQNVTLSCEQNLNHDAMYWYRQDPGQGLRLIYYSQIVNDFQKGDIAEGYSVSREKKESFPLTVTSAQKNPTAFYLCASSTNQETQYFGPGTRLLVL.

This chain connects TRBV18 to TRBJ2-1; D possibly corresponds to TRBD2 (6 bases). V shed 3 bases and J shed 7 bases, with 13 bases lying between them. CDR1 is KGHSH, CDR2 LQKENI, per germline. This CDR3 is built from 14 residues. In DNA, the CDR3 is TGTGCCAGCTCACCTTTACTAGCAGAGAATGAGCAGTTCTTC. This sequence encodes CASSPLLAENEQFF.

The rearrangement joins TRBV6-5 to TRBJ2-3; 9 bases are a match to TRBD1. The CDR3 consists of 15 residues. Germline-derived CDR1 and CDR2 are MNHEY and SVGAGI. With V trimmed by 9 bases and J by 4 bases, 11 bases remained unmatched. The CDR3 loop is CASGAQGASADTQYF. The CDR3, as DNA: TGTGCCAGTGGGGCACAGGGGGCATCGGCAGATACGCAGTATTTT.

The V gene is TRBV7-2, the J gene TRBJ1-2; D is perhaps TRBD1 (5 bases). The V gene lost 0 bases and the J gene lost 3 bases, with 14 bases spanning the gap. The CDR3 loop spans 16 amino acids. CDR1 SGHTA and CDR2 FQGNSA come from the germline V gene. Here the CDR3 DNA reads TGTGCCAGCAGCTTAGCTGTGTTGGGGCGGTACTATGGCTACACCTTC. Residues: CASSLAVLGRYYGYTF.

In its sample, this clone was seen once. V usage is TRBV7-9 and J usage is TRBJ2-3, with TRBD2 matching over 10 bases. V trimming: 5 bases; J trimming: 2 bases; junction bases outside the gene matches: 7. This CDR3 has 16 amino acids. Germline V gene data show CDR1 as SEHNR and CDR2 as FQNEAQ (reference sequence). The CDR3 loop is CASSTQAGGFTDTQYF. The CDR3 DNA reads as TGTGCCAGCAGCACCCAAGCGGGGGGGTTCACAGATACGCAGTATTTT.

This CDR3 is CASSQAEFQETQYF. CDR3 bases: TGCGCCAGCAGCCAAGCAGAATTCCAAGAGACCCAGTACTTC. This rearrangement joins TRBV4-1 to TRBJ2-5; D not certain. The V gene lost 1 base and the J gene lost 1 base, with 7 bases spanning the gap. This CDR3 is 14 amino acids long. Germline V gene sequence: CDR1 MGHRA, CDR2 YSYEKL.

The chain recombines TRBV7-9 with TRBJ2-1; D may be TRBD2 (5 bases). Germline CDR1 SEHNR, CDR2 FQNEAQ (reference sequence). The CDR3 covers 13 residues. The V and J ends lost 4 bases and 7 bases respectively, with 11 bases between them. As DNA, the CDR3 is TGTGCCAGCAGCTCCGGAGGCGGGAATGAGCAGTTCTTC. Translating it yields CASSSGGGNEQFF.

The rearrangement links TRBV30 to TRBJ1-3, with D possibly being TRBD1 (5 bases). Between the trimmed V and J ends, which lost 3 bases and 0 bases, there was a span of 12 bases. CDR3 length equals 15 residues. The germline CDR1 and CDR2 sequences are GTSNPN and SVGIG (reference sequence). The DNA for the CDR3 is TGTGCCTGGAGAAACCGGGGGTCCTCTGGAAACACCATATATTTT. It yields the protein CAWRNRGSSGNTIYF.

V usage is TRBV3-1 (or the pseudogene TRBV3-2) and J usage is TRBJ1-6, with 8 nucleotides matching TRBD1. Per the germline V gene, CDR1 is LGHDT and CDR2 is YNNKEL (reference sequence). V shed 3 bases, J shed 5 bases, and the junction held 9 bases outside the gene matches. This CDR3 contains 17 residues. This chain's CDR3 is CASSHGAGGSNNSPLHF. CDR3 nucleotides: TGTGCCAGCAGCCATGGTGCAGGGGGCAGTAATAATTCACCCCTCCACTTT.

The rearrangement uses TRBV7-9 and TRBJ1-1, with TRBD1 as a possible D gene (6 bases). Germline V CDR1 and CDR2: SEHNR, FQNEAQ (reference sequence). The CDR3 is 12 amino acids. The V end lost 5 bases, the J end lost 6 bases, and 10 bases lay between the germline ends. CDR3 in amino acids: CASSLGTPEAFF. The DNA of the CDR3 is TGTGCCAGCAGCCTGGGGACACCTGAAGCTTTCTTT.

The J gene is TRBJ1-4, the V gene TRBV11-2; D possibly corresponds to TRBD1 (6 bases). There are 15 residues in the CDR3. The V end lost 5 bases, the J end lost 5 bases, and 15 bases lay between the germline ends. Germline V gene sequence: CDR1 SGHAT, CDR2 FQNNGV. The CDR3 loop reads CASSMNRDKNEKLFF. The CDR3 DNA is TGTGCCAGCAGCATGAACCGGGACAAAAATGAAAAACTGTTTTTT.

The chain has TRBV5-6 and TRBJ1-5; D gene unclear. The CDR3 loop spans 16 amino acids. Trimming took off 0 bases at V and 1 base at J, with 11 bases between the two ends. Per germline, CDR1 SGHDT and CDR2 YYEEEE. CDR3 protein: CASSLDGRLSNQPQHF. In nucleotides, the CDR3 is TGTGCCAGCAGCTTGGATGGGAGGTTGAGCAATCAGCCCCAGCATTTT.

The V call is TRBV3-1 (or the pseudogene TRBV3-2), the J call TRBJ2-5, with 7 bases aligning to TRBD2. Trimming cost V 1 base and J 5 bases; bases outside gene matches: 4. Germline assignment: CDR1 LGHDT and CDR2 YNNKEL (reference sequence). This CDR3 comprises 14 residues. DNA of the CDR3: TGTGCCAGCAGCCAAGCCTGGGGAGGGGAGACCCAGTACTTC. It translates to CASSQAWGGETQYF.

The chain is built from TRBV6-4 and TRBJ2-1; 8 nucleotides match TRBD2. The CDR3 is 14 amino acids. J lost 8 bases, V lost 11 bases, and 14 bases had no gene match. Germline lookup yields CDR1 MRHNA and CDR2 SNTAGT. In DNA form, the CDR3 reads TGTGCCTCCAGAGGGGGGACTAGGTCCGATGAGCAGTTCTTC. This encodes CASRGGTRSDEQFF.

The DNA for the CDR3 is TGTGCCAGCAGCGTAGGAGACCTACAGGGGGCGCATGCCCATAGCAATCAGCCCCAGCATTTT. Protein sequence: CASSVGDLQGAHAHSNQPQHF. The V and J genes are TRBV9 and TRBJ1-5; 9 bases agree with TRBD1. Germline V gene lookup returns CDR1 SGDLS and CDR2 YYNGEE. The CDR3 consists of 21 residues. V dropped 0 bases and J dropped 0; count of bases not matched to a gene: 16.

The gene calls are TRBV5-6 and TRBJ2-3; 12 bases agree with TRBD2. Trimming took 4 bases from V and 5 from J; bases not matched to a gene: 8. The CDR3 is made up of 16 amino acids. Looked up from germline, CDR1 is SGHDT and CDR2 is YYEEEE. CDR3 protein: CASSVASGGAGDTQYF. For the CDR3, the DNA is TGTGCCAGCAGCGTTGCTAGCGGGGGGGCCGGAGATACGCAGTATTTT.

The chain recombines TRBV6-2 or TRBV6-3 with TRBJ2-7; maybe TRBD1 (6 bases). The germline V and J ends were trimmed by 5 bases and 2 bases, with 13 bases remaining between them. The CDR3 extends over 14 amino acids. From germline, CDR1 is MNHEY and CDR2 SVGEGT. The CDR3, as DNA: TGTGCCAGCAGTCAAAGAGGGACAACCTACGAGCAGTACTTC. As protein: CASSQRGTTYEQYF.

V and J are TRBV29-1 and TRBJ1-1; maybe TRBD1 (6 bases). Germline assignment: CDR1 SQVTM and CDR2 ANQGSEA. With 4 bases removed from V and 1 base from J, the gap between germline ends came to 16 bases. CDR3 length: 15 amino acids. As DNA, the CDR3 is TGCAGCGTTGTGTCTCAAGGCAGGGGGAACACTGAAGCTTTCTTT. Translation: CSVVSQGRGNTEAFF.